The clone carrying this T cell receptor beta chain was detected only once. The sample comes from a study of T cells in localized non-small cell lung cancer. The ends were cut back, 0 bases at V and 2 bases at J, with 15 bases in the middle. Germline V lookup: CDR1 SGDLS, CDR2 YYNGEE. This CDR3 has 16 residues. Clones were read by immunoSEQ multiplex PCR, and TCRdb kept only the in-frame ones, dropping some. The table shows about 33,000 clones, with roughly 90% occurring only once. Material: peripheral blood, obtained before any cancer treatment. The receptor comes from a man between 40 and 69 years old with stage I lung adenocarcinoma. The chain carries TRBV9 and TRBJ2-7, with no clear D. The CDR3 loop reads CASSVGAQIKTYEQYF. The CDR3 DNA is TGTGCCAGCAGCGTAGGAGCACAGATAAAGACCTACGAGCAGTACTTC. The full variable domain, with the rest looked up from reference TRBV9 and TRBJ2-7, is DSGVTQTPKHLITATGQRVTLRCSPRSGDLSVYWYQQSLDQGLQFLIQYYNGEERAKGNILERFSAQQFPDLHSELNLSSLELGDSALYFCASSVGAQIKTYEQYFGPGTRLTVT.